This TCR beta chain was sequenced during a study of OX40 agonist ivuxolimab in advanced cancers. Across the study: The eligibility criteria allowed prior anti-PD-1, anti-PD-L1 or anti-CTLA-4 therapy, and about 40% had some.

The J segment lost 7 bases and the V segment lost 0 bases, leaving 4 bases of the junction unmatched. The V gene's germline CDR1 is SGHAT and CDR2 FQNNGV. The CDR3 loop spans 15 amino acids. Repertoires were generated with immunoSEQ multiplex PCR, while TCRdb's copy carries only in-frame clones and drops some. The sample has about 22,000 clones, around four fifths seen once. There are a few counts of this clone. V is TRBV11-2 and J is TRBJ2-2; 8 nucleotides match TRBD2. The sequence was obtained from an adult with an advanced solid tumor such as melanoma, head and neck, liver or kidney cancer. This material consisted of CD4+ or CD8+ T cells sorted from blood, taken in a trial of the OX40 agonist ivuxolimab. CDR3: CASSLDSLAGGELFF. CDR3 sequence (DNA): TGTGCCAGCAGCTTAGATTCGCTAGCGGGCGGGGAGCTGTTTTTT.